The 27 T cell receptor beta chains reported below all come from one sample, sequenced in a study of cytomegalovirus exposure and HLA in healthy donors. 13 Jbeta primers and 60 Vbeta primers were used for the PCR. Sequenced by immunoSEQ multiplex PCR; TCRdb stores in-frame clones only, minus some. The data contain about 180,000 clones, 80% of them singletons. The source material was PBMCs. The receptors derive from a man under 40 in good health and CMV-seronegative.

The rearrangement links TRBV4-2 to TRBJ2-7, with D uncertain. CDR1 LGHNA and CDR2 YNFKEQ come from the germline V gene. The V and J ends lost 0 bases and 6 bases respectively, with 9 bases between them. CDR3 length: 13 amino acids. CDR3 DNA sequence: TGTGCCAGCAGCCAAGATCTGGCGGTCGAGCAGTACTTC. It yields the protein CASSQDLAVEQYF.

The CDR3 bases are TGTGCCAGCAGTTTGTATGGGAGCTACGAGCAGTACTTC. Its translation: CASSLYGSYEQYF. V gene TRBV28 combines with J gene TRBJ2-7, with D perhaps TRBD2 (5 bases). The CDR3 length is 13 residues. Germline lookup yields CDR1 MDHEN and CDR2 SYDVKM. V dropped 3 bases and J dropped 3 bases, with 9 bases sitting between them.

The gene calls are TRBV5-6 and TRBJ2-7; the D is unclear. The CDR3 is 14 amino acids. Germline CDR1 SGHDT, CDR2 YYEEEE. The V gene lost 6 bases and the J gene lost 0 bases, with 13 bases spanning the gap. The CDR3 DNA is TGTGCCAGCACCCTCGGTGGTTCCTCCTACGAGCAGTACTTC. Encoded protein: CASTLGGSSYEQYF.

The chain links TRBV2 to TRBJ1-5; the match to TRBD1 covers 7 bases. With V trimmed by 6 bases and J by 4 bases, 3 bases remained unmatched. The CDR3 covers 13 residues. Germline V gives CDR1 SNHLY, CDR2 FYNNEI. The CDR3 DNA sequence: TGTGCCAGCAGAAACAGGGGAAATCAGCCCCAGCATTTT. It yields the protein CASRNRGNQPQHF.

V gene TRBV4-3 combines with J gene TRBJ2-3, with TRBD2 matching 8 bases. The CDR3 is 17 residues long. Germline-derived CDR1 and CDR2 are LGHNA and YSLEER. V shed 0 bases, J shed 2 bases, and the junction held 7 bases outside the gene matches. The CDR3 protein is CASSQDRSGGPTDTQYF. Written as DNA, the CDR3 is TGCGCCAGCAGCCAAGATAGAAGCGGGGGACCCACAGATACGCAGTATTTT.

The chain combines TRBV5-8 with TRBJ2-3; 7 bases are shared with TRBD2. The CDR3 consists of 14 residues. Germline assignment: CDR1 SGHTS and CDR2 YDEGEE. The CDR3 is CATGRDRSTDTQYF. The CDR3 coding sequence is TGTGCTACGGGGAGGGACCGTAGCACAGATACGCAGTATTTT.

The rearrangement uses TRBV7-8 and TRBJ2-1; 9 bases match TRBD2. There are 14 residues in the CDR3. Looked up from germline, CDR1 is SGHVS and CDR2 is FQNEAQ. V gave up 1 base and J gave up 8 bases; unmatched junction bases: 3. The CDR3 sequence is CASSLGGRAYEQFF. The CDR3 nucleotides read TGTGCCAGCAGCTTAGGCGGGAGGGCCTATGAGCAGTTCTTC.

CDR3 protein: CASSSPGAGNTIYF. The DNA of the CDR3 is TGTGCCAGCAGTTCCCCGGGAGCTGGAAACACCATATATTTT. V gene TRBV28 combines with J gene TRBJ1-3; the D is unclear. The V end was cut by 4 bases, the J end by 2 bases, with 9 bases between. The germline V gene encodes CDR1 MDHEN and CDR2 SYDVKM. This CDR3 has 14 residues.

The chain combines TRBV11-3 with TRBJ2-1, with unresolved D. The germline V gene has CDR1 SGHNT and CDR2 YENEEA. The ends were cut back, 1 base at V and 10 bases at J, with 5 bases in the middle. The CDR3 runs to 11 residues. CDR3 DNA sequence: TGTGCCAGCAGCTTAGGCGGCGAGCAGTTCTTC. This translates into CASSLGGEQFF.

About this clone: One junction end does not reproduce the germline sequence, and a read error may be involved. The chain employs TRBV15 and TRBJ2-7, with D perhaps TRBD2 (6 bases). The CDR3 consists of 11 residues. CDR1 is LNHNV and CDR2 is YYDKDF in the germline V gene (reference sequence). The CDR3: CATSRGGVTSF. In DNA, the CDR3 is TGTGCCACCAGCAGAGGAGGGGTGACTAGTTTC.

V usage is TRBV6-1 and J usage is TRBJ1-1, with 8 bases that match TRBD1. CDR3 length equals 13 residues. Germline CDR1 reads MNHNS; CDR2 reads SASEGT. V trimming: 7 bases; J trimming: 6 bases; junction bases outside the gene matches: 7. Written as DNA, the CDR3 is TGTGCCAGCAAGGCAGGGGGCTGGGCTGAAGCTTTCTTT. Its translation: CASKAGGWAEAFF.

This clone is a singleton in its sample. The gene calls are TRBV30 and TRBJ2-7, with D tentatively TRBD2 (5 bases). The germline V and J ends were trimmed by 2 bases and 2 bases, with 28 bases remaining between them. The CDR3 sequence is 19 residues long. CDR1 is GTSNPN, CDR2 SVGIG, per germline (reference sequence). The CDR3 is CAWSRGVGEAASRTYEQYF. The DNA of the CDR3 is TGTGCCTGGAGTAGAGGAGTGGGAGAAGCGGCTTCAAGAACCTACGAGCAGTACTTC.

The rearrangement joins TRBV18 to TRBJ1-1; D remains ambiguous. The V end was cut by 3 bases, the J end by 1 base, with 6 bases between. Germline V gives CDR1 KGHSH, CDR2 LQKENI. The CDR3 is 13 amino acids. The CDR3 region has the DNA TGTGCCAGCTCACCGCAGTGGAACACTGAAGCTTTCTTT. This codes for CASSPQWNTEAFF.

This chain joins TRBV30 and TRBJ2-7, with D unresolved. Deletions cut 0 bases from V and 4 bases from J, with 7 bases between. CDR3 length: 12 residues. Germline loops: CDR1 GTSNPN, CDR2 SVGIG (reference sequence). Here the CDR3 DNA reads TGTGCCTGGAGTGTAGCCCGTTACGAGCAGTACTTC. Its protein product is CAWSVARYEQYF.

The gene calls are TRBV7-9 and TRBJ2-6; D is perhaps TRBD2 (5 bases). In germline, CDR1 is SEHNR, CDR2 FQNEAQ (reference sequence). This CDR3 has 16 amino acids. The V and J ends lost 5 bases and 1 base respectively, with 12 bases between them. The chain's CDR3 is CASSPPGGSGANVLTF. Written as DNA, the CDR3 is TGTGCCAGCAGCCCCCCGGGCGGGTCTGGGGCCAACGTCCTGACTTTC.

V usage is TRBV7-8 and J usage is TRBJ1-6; 7 bases match TRBD1. Trimming removed 3 bases from V and 7 bases from J; junction bases left unmatched: 3. CDR3 length: 14 amino acids. CDR1 is SGHVS, CDR2 FQNEAQ, per germline. CDR3 nucleotides: TGTGCCAGCAGCTTCGGGACAGCGAATTCACCCCTCCACTTT. It yields the protein CASSFGTANSPLHF. The complete variable domain, with remaining parts taken from reference TRBV7-8 and TRBJ1-6, reads GAGVSQSPRYKVAKRGQDVALRCDPISGHVSLFWYQQALGQGPEFLTYFQNEAQLDKSGLPSDRFFAERPEGSVSTLKIQRTQQEDSAVYLCASSFGTANSPLHFGNGTRLTVT.

The chain has TRBV7-2 and TRBJ1-3; 9 bases agree with TRBD1. Per the germline V gene, CDR1 is SGHTA and CDR2 is FQGNSA. CDR3 length: 16 residues. Trimming cost V 1 base and J 7 bases; bases outside gene matches: 8. DNA of the CDR3: TGTGCCAGCAGCTTAGTGGACAGGGGCATAGTGAACACCATATATTTT. Protein product: CASSLVDRGIVNTIYF.

The table lists this clone with a count of one. The chain has TRBV7-3 and TRBJ2-2, with unresolved D. The CDR3 spans 13 residues. Trimming left V 3 bases short and J 6 bases short, with 8 bases between. The germline gives CDR1 SGHTA, CDR2 FQGTGA. This CDR3 is CASSLRRAGELFF. The CDR3, as DNA: TGTGCCAGCAGCTTGCGCCGGGCCGGGGAGCTGTTTTTT.

The count of this clone is one. This rearrangement joins TRBV27 to TRBJ2-7; TRBD1 might be the D (5 bases). This CDR3 has 14 residues. Trimming pared 1 base from V and 5 bases from J, leaving 12 bases between. CDR1 is MNHEY, CDR2 SMNVEV, per germline (reference sequence). CDR3: CASSLWAGIDEQYF. CDR3 DNA: TGTGCCAGCAGTTTATGGGCAGGGATTGACGAGCAGTACTTC.

The genes are TRBV6-1 and TRBJ1-2; TRBD1 matches at 7 bases. The V gene's germline CDR1 is MNHNS and CDR2 SASEGT. With V trimmed by 10 bases and J by 6 bases, 5 bases remained unmatched. This CDR3 has 11 amino acids. This CDR3 reads CATNRGNGYTF. CDR3 coding DNA: TGTGCCACTAACAGGGGAAATGGCTACACCTTC.

The chain couples TRBV5-5 to TRBJ2-1; 13 bases are shared with TRBD2. From germline, CDR1 is SGHKS and CDR2 YYEKEE (reference sequence). The length of the CDR3 is 15 residues. V shed 5 bases, J shed 12 bases, and the junction held 11 bases outside the gene matches. The CDR3, as DNA: TGTGCCAGCAGGGCCGGGACTAGCGGGGACCAAGTGCAGTTCTTC. Translation gives CASRAGTSGDQVQFF. Full variable domain (missing parts from reference TRBV5-5 and TRBJ2-1): DAGVTQSPTHLIKTRGQQVTLRCSPISGHKSVSWYQQVLGQGPQFIFQYYEKEERGRGNFPDRFSARQFPNYSSELNVNALLLGDSALYLCASRAGTSGDQVQFFGPGTRLTVL.

Concerning this clone: Distinct nucleotide sequences in the sample also encode this CDR3. CDR3 DNA sequence: TGTGCCAGCAGATCCCTAGGGGGAATTTCGGAAAAACTGTTTTTT. It specifies CASRSLGGISEKLFF. The J gene is TRBJ1-4, the V gene TRBV2; the D gene is possibly TRBD1 (6 bases). V was shortened by 6 bases and J by 8 bases, with 19 bases between the two germline ends. The CDR3 runs to 15 residues. Germline CDR1 is SNHLY and CDR2 is FYNNEI.

This chain connects TRBV7-9 to TRBJ1-1, with 9 positions matching TRBD1. The ends lost 4 bases at V and 6 bases at J; junction bases unmatched: 6. Germline lookup yields CDR1 SEHNR and CDR2 FQNEAQ (reference sequence). The CDR3 loop spans 14 amino acids. The CDR3 DNA is TGTGCCAGCAGCTCCGGGACAGGGAGGTCTGAAGCTTTCTTT. Its protein product is CASSSGTGRSEAFF.

This clone was detected only once. The chain recombines TRBV7-9 with TRBJ1-1, with 12 nucleotides matching TRBD1. The trim removed 3 bases at V and 9 bases at J, leaving 2 bases unmatched. The CDR3 length is 13 residues. Germline CDR1 reads SEHNR; CDR2 reads FQNEAQ (reference sequence). CDR3 sequence: CASSFGTGGQAFF. The CDR3 DNA sequence: TGTGCCAGCAGCTTCGGGACAGGGGGCCAAGCTTTCTTT.

A single count supports this clone. The chain carries TRBV4-3 and TRBJ2-3; 8 nucleotides align to TRBD2. The CDR3 length is 17 residues. The V and J ends lost 1 base and 0 bases, in that order; junction bases with no gene match: 6. CDR1 LGHNA and CDR2 YSLEER come from the germline V gene. DNA of the CDR3: TGCGCCAGCAGCCAAGGCCCAGCGGGGGCTAGCACAGATACGCAGTATTTT. It is translated as CASSQGPAGASTDTQYF.

In this sample, this clone turned up once. The V and J genes are TRBV7-8 and TRBJ1-4; perhaps TRBD1 as D (5 bases). The germline gives CDR1 SGHVS, CDR2 FQNEAQ. The V gene lost 3 bases and the J gene lost 4 bases, with 12 bases spanning the gap. The CDR3 runs 15 residues. The CDR3 bases are TGTGCCAGCAGCTTCATCGGGGGTGGTAATGAAAAACTGTTTTTT. Translated, it gives CASSFIGGGNEKLFF.

This chain joins TRBV30 and TRBJ1-2; weak D call: TRBD1 (5 bases). The V end was cut by 3 bases, the J end by 8 bases, with 19 bases between. Germline assignment: CDR1 GTSNPN and CDR2 SVGIG (reference sequence). This CDR3 contains 14 residues. CDR3 region: CAWRPNGGVGGYTF. The CDR3, as DNA: TGTGCCTGGAGACCTAACGGGGGGGTCGGGGGCTACACCTTC.